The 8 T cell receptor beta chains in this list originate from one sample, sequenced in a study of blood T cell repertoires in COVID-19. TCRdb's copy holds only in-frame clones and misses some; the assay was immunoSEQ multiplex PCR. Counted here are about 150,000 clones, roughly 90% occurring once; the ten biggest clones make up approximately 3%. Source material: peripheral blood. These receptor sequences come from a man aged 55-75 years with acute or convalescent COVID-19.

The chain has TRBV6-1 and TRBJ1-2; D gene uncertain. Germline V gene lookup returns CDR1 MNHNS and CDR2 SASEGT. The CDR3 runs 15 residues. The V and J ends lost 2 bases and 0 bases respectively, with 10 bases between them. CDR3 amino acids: CASSEYGDSNYGYTF. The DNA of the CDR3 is TGTGCCAGCAGTGAATACGGAGATTCTAACTATGGCTACACCTTC.

CDR3 bases: TGCAGTGCTAGTCGCCCATCGGGACAGACTCAAGAGACCCAGTACTTC. Encoded protein: CSASRPSGQTQETQYF. J is TRBJ2-5 and V is TRBV20-1, with 7 bases lining up with TRBD1. Germline lookup yields CDR1 DFQATT and CDR2 SNEGSKA (reference sequence). CDR3 length equals 16 residues. V was pared by 3 bases and J by 2 bases, with 12 bases of the junction left unmatched.

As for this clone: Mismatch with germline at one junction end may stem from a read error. The DNA of the CDR3 is TGTGCCGGCAGGGGGCAGGGCGGTGAAAAACTGTTTTTT. Translation gives CAGRGQGGEKLFF. V is TRBV2 and J is TRBJ1-4, with TRBD1 identical over 8 bases. Germline values: CDR1 SNHLY, CDR2 FYNNEI. The CDR3 totals 13 residues.

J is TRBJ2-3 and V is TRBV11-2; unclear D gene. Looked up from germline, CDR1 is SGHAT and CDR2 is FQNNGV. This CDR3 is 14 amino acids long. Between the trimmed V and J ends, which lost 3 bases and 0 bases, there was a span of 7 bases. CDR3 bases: TGTGCCAGCAGCTTTAGAGCGAGCACAGATACGCAGTATTTT. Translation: CASSFRASTDTQYF.

The CDR3 DNA reads TGCGCCAGCAGCTTGGAACAGTTATCTTACAATGAGCAGTTCTTC. Amino acids: CASSLEQLSYNEQFF. The J gene is TRBJ2-1, the V gene TRBV5-1; D is ambiguous. V lost 0 bases and J lost 4, with 11 bases in between. CDR3 length: 15 amino acids. The germline CDR1 and CDR2 sequences are SGHRS and YFSETQ. The full variable domain, rest sourced from reference TRBV5-1 and TRBJ2-1, is KAGVTQTPRYLIKTRGQQVTLSCSPISGHRSVSWYQQTPGQGLQFLFEYFSETQRNKGNFPGRFSGRQFSNSRSEMNVSTLELGDSALYLCASSLEQLSYNEQFFGPGTRLTVL.

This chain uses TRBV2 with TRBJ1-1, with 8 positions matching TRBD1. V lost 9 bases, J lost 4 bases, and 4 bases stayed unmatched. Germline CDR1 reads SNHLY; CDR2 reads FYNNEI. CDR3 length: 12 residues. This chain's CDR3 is CASSGGGTEAFF. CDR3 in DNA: TGTGCCAGTTCAGGGGGCGGCACTGAAGCTTTCTTT. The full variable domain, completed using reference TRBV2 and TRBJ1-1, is EPEVTQTPSHQVTQMGQEVILRCVPISNHLYFYWYRQILGQKVEFLVSFYNNEISEKSEIFDDQFSVERPDGSNFTLKIRSTKLEDSAMYFCASSGGGTEAFFGQGTRLTVV.

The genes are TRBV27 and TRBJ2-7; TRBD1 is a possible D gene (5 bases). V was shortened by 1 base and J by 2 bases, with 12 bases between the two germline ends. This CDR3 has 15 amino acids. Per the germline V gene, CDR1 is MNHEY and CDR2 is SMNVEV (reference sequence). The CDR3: CASSLYGRATYEQYF. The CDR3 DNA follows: TGTGCCAGCAGTTTATATGGCAGGGCTACCTACGAGCAGTACTTC.

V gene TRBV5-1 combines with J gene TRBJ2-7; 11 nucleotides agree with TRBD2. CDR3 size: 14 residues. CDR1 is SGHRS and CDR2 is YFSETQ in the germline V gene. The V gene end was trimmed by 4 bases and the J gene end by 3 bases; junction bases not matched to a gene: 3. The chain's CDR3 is CASSRLAGGYEQYF. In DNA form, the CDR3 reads TGCGCCAGCAGCCGCCTAGCGGGGGGCTACGAGCAGTACTTC.